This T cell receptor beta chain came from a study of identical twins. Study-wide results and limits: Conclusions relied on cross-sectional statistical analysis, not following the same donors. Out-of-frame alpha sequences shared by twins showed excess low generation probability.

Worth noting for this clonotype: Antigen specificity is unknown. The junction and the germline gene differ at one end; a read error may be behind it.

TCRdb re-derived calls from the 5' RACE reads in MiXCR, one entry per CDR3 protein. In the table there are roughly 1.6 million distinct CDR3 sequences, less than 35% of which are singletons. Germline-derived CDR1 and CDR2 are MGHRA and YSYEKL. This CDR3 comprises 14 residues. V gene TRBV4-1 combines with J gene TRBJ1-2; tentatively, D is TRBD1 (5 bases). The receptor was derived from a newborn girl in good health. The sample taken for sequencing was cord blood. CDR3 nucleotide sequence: TGCGCCGGCAGCTCGCCGACAGACAACTATGGCTACACCTTC. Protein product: CAGSSPTDNYGYTF.